This record covers a single T cell receptor (beta chain). V dropped 6 bases and J dropped 4 bases, with 11 bases sitting between them. The length of the CDR3 is 13 residues. CDR1 LGHDT and CDR2 YNNKEL come from the germline V gene (reference sequence). The data belong to a study of T cells after yellow fever vaccination. Synthesis of TCR cDNA relied on 5'RACE template switching, which attached a universal primer site and UMIs. TCRdb reprocessed the 5' RACE reads with MiXCR, giving one entry per CDR3 protein. The table lists some 550,000 distinct CDR3 sequences, about 19% of them singletons. The material was PBMCs, obtained 15 days after the yellow fever booster vaccination. This receptor was obtained from a man aged 25-45 years who received the YFV17D yellow fever vaccine. V is TRBV3-1 and J is TRBJ2-3; no clear D. The CDR3 here is CASSPRDADTQYF. In DNA form, the CDR3 reads TGTGCCAGCAGTCCTCGTGATGCAGATACGCAGTATTTT.